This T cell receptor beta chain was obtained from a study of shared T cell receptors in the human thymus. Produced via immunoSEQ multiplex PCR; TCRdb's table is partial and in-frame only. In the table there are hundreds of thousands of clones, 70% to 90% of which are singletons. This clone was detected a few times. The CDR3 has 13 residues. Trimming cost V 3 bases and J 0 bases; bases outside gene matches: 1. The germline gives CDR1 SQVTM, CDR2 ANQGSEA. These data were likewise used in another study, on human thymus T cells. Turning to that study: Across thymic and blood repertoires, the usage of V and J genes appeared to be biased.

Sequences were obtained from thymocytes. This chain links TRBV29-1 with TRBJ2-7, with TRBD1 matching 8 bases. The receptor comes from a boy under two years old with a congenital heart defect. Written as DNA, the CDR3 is TGCAGCGTTGAGGGACAGGACTCCTACGAGCAGTACTTC. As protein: CSVEGQDSYEQYF.